This T cell receptor (beta chain) was documented in a study of OX40 agonist ivuxolimab in advanced cancers. Sequenced by immunoSEQ multiplex PCR; TCRdb stores in-frame clones only, minus some. The table lists 70,000 to 85,000 clones, around 94% of them singletons. The CDR3 spans 13 residues. Germline-derived CDR1 and CDR2 are SGHTA and FQGNSA. Trimming took off 3 bases at V and 4 bases at J, with 7 bases between the two ends. The J gene is TRBJ2-1, the V gene TRBV7-2; D is unclear. The TCR comes from an adult with an advanced solid tumor such as melanoma, head and neck, liver or kidney cancer. The source was CD4+ or CD8+ T cells sorted from blood, collected in a trial of the OX40 agonist ivuxolimab. The CDR3: CASSFKAYNEQFF. The CDR3, as DNA: TGTGCCAGCAGCTTTAAAGCGTACAATGAGCAGTTCTTC. The whole variable domain, filled in from reference TRBV7-2 and TRBJ2-1, reads GAGVSQSPSNKVTEKGKDVELRCDPISGHTALYWYRQSLGQGLEFLIYFQGNSAPDKSGLPSDRFSAERTGGSVSTLTIQRTQQEDSAVYLCASSFKAYNEQFFGPGTRLTVL.